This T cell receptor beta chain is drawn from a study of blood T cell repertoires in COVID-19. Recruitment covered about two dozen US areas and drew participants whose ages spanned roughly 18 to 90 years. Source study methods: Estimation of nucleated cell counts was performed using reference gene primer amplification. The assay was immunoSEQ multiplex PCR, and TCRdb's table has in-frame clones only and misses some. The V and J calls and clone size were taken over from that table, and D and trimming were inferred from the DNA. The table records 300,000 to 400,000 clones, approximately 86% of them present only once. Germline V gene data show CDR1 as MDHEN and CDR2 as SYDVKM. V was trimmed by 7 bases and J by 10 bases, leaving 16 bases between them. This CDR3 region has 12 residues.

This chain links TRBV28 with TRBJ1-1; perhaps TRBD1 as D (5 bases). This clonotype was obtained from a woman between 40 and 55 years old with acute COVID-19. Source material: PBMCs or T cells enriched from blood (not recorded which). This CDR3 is CASKFGTVGAFF. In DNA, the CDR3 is TGTGCCAGCAAATTCGGGACTGTCGGAGCTTTCTTT.